The present T cell receptor beta chain was sequenced within a study of Graves' ophthalmopathy and Graves' hyperthyroidism. Overall study findings and caveats: Most expanded thyroid clonotypes above 0.001 frequency also appeared in blood.

Transcripts of RNA were the source for amplifying TCR beta CDR3 regions. Investigators did first-round RT-PCR with HTBI primers, then second-round multiplex PCR. MiXCR, applied by TCRdb to the multiplex PCR reads, yields one record per CDR3 protein. The table includes 580,000 or so distinct CDR3 sequences, 35% to 40% detected once. This clonotype was found many times. Its antigen is unknown. The CDR3 sequence is 15 residues long. The V gene's germline CDR1 is SNHLY and CDR2 FYNNEI. V shed 4 bases, J shed 8 bases, and the junction held 8 bases outside the gene matches. This receptor was identified in an adult man with Graves' hyperthyroidism. The sequenced sample was peripheral blood or thyroid tissue (not recorded which). The chain couples TRBV2 to TRBJ1-4; 9 positions agree with TRBD1. The CDR3 region is CASSGDDRGVEKLFF. The CDR3 nucleotides are TGTGCCAGCAGTGGGGACGACAGGGGGGTCGAAAAACTGTTTTTT.